This T cell receptor beta chain was found in a study of identical twins. Via MiXCR, TCRdb re-called the 5' RACE reads, giving one row per CDR3 protein. This table has about 520,000 distinct CDR3 sequences, approximately 22% appearing once. With regard to this clonotype: The target antigen is unknown.

Broader study findings: Cross-sectional statistical analysis was relied on for the conclusions, without the same donors being followed.

CDR3 length equals 14 residues. Germline V gives CDR1 DFQATT, CDR2 SNEGSKA (reference sequence). Trimming left V 5 bases short and J 1 base short, with 14 bases between. A further study also used this sample, focusing on T cells expressing NK-cell markers.

This TCR was recovered from a woman aged 18-35 years in good health. The chain has TRBV20-1 and TRBJ1-2, with D tentatively TRBD1 (6 bases). The sequencing input was CD4+ T cells sorted from blood. In nucleotides, the CDR3 is TGCAGTGCTGGGCGGACAGACGATAACTATGGCTACACCTTC. This gives the protein CSAGRTDDNYGYTF.